The 21 T cell receptor beta chains presented below share a single source sample, sequenced in a study of graft-versus-host responses after intestinal transplantation. Profiled with immunoSEQ multiplex PCR; TCRdb holds only in-frame clones, not every one. The table shows fewer than 85,000 clones, with around 96% occurring only once. Their antigens remain unidentified. Sequences were derived from unstimulated CD8+ T cells sorted from spleen or lymph node cells, sampled before intestinal transplant. These TCRs come from a human donor who received an intestinal transplant.

As for this clone: The junction differs from germline at one of its ends, possibly a read error. The chain uses TRBV9 and TRBJ2-5; TRBD1 matches 10 bases. This CDR3 has 15 residues. CDR1 and CDR2 from the germline V gene are SGDLS and YYNGEE. In DNA, the CDR3 is TGTGCCGGCAGCGTAGCCGGGACAGGGGCAGAGACCCAGTACTTC. This codes for CAGSVAGTGAETQYF.

V gene TRBV14 combines with J gene TRBJ1-1; no clear D. This CDR3 has 13 amino acids. Germline CDR1 is SGHDN and CDR2 is FVKESK. Deletions cut 4 bases from V and 4 bases from J, with 10 bases between. CDR3 in amino acids: CASSRYLITEAFF. CDR3 DNA: TGTGCCAGCAGCCGTTACCTTATCACTGAAGCTTTCTTT.

This chain uses TRBV27 with TRBJ2-1, with 14 bases matching TRBD2. The CDR3 extends over 23 amino acids. Trimming took 4 bases from V and 0 from J; bases not matched to a gene: 20. CDR1 is MNHEY, CDR2 SMNVEV, per germline (reference sequence). The CDR3, as DNA: TGTGCCAGCAGTTCGCCGGGACAGGTACGGACTAGCGGGAGGAAGTTCTCCTACAATGAGCAGTTCTTC. This translates into CASSSPGQVRTSGRKFSYNEQFF.

The chain links TRBV6-5 to TRBJ2-1; 7 bases match TRBD2. With 8 bases clipped from V and 4 bases from J, the junction kept 5 bases outside the gene matches. The V gene's germline CDR1 is MNHEY and CDR2 SVGAGI. The CDR3 spans 13 residues. CDR3 amino acids: CASAGGFYNEQFF. CDR3 in DNA: TGTGCCAGCGCCGGGGGGTTTTACAATGAGCAGTTCTTC.

The CDR3 sequence is CASSPDVPPEEAFF. DNA of the CDR3: TGTGCCAGCAGCCCCGACGTTCCCCCCGAGGAAGCTTTCTTT. The chain combines TRBV5-4 with TRBJ1-1; D unclear. V dropped 4 bases and J dropped 8 bases, with 18 bases sitting between them. The germline V gene has CDR1 SGHNT and CDR2 YYREEE (reference sequence). The CDR3 contains 14 residues.

This CDR3 is CASSARGYNEKLFF. CDR3 DNA sequence: TGTGCCAGCAGTGCACGGGGATACAATGAAAAACTGTTTTTT. This chain connects TRBV27 to TRBJ1-4; D not certain. Germline values: CDR1 MNHEY, CDR2 SMNVEV (reference sequence). Deletions cut 5 bases from V and 5 bases from J, with 12 bases between. CDR3 length: 14 amino acids. The full variable domain, rest sourced from reference TRBV27 and TRBJ1-4, is EAQVTQNPRYLITVTGKKLTVTCSQNMNHEYMSWYRQDPGLGLRQIYYSMNVEVTDKGDVPEGYKVSRKEKRNFPLILESPSPNQTSLYFCASSARGYNEKLFFGSGTQLSVL.

This clone was recorded a few times. The CDR3, as DNA: TGTGTAATTCTTGGGAACACTGAAGCTTTCTTT. Protein sequence: CVILGNTEAFF. This sequence joins TRBV6-1 and TRBJ1-1; no clear D gene. CDR3 length equals 11 residues. Per the germline V gene, CDR1 is MNHNS and CDR2 is SASEGT.

This chain uses TRBV7-3 with TRBJ2-7, with D uncertain. Germline CDR1 is SGHTA and CDR2 is FQGTGA. The germline V and J ends were trimmed by 3 bases and 3 bases, with 9 bases remaining between them. There are 13 residues in the CDR3. The CDR3 loop reads CASSFGEGYEQYF. The CDR3 coding sequence is TGTGCCAGCAGCTTTGGGGAAGGCTACGAGCAGTACTTC.

The table lists this clone with a count of one. This chain joins TRBV10-3 and TRBJ2-1; TRBD2 aligns across 10 bases. The CDR3 is 13 residues long. V dropped 10 bases and J dropped 8; count of bases not matched to a gene: 8. CDR1 is ENHRY and CDR2 is SYGVKD in the germline V gene. The CDR3 is CATSSGGRDEQFF. The CDR3 coding sequence is TGTGCCACCTCTAGCGGGGGTCGAGATGAGCAGTTCTTC.

The chain couples TRBV27 to TRBJ2-7; D not certain. Trimming took off 2 bases at V and 3 bases at J, with 11 bases between the two ends. The germline gives CDR1 MNHEY, CDR2 SMNVEV (reference sequence). The CDR3 length is 14 residues. CDR3 nucleotides: TGTGCCAGCAGTTTAAGTCAGGCCGGCTACGAGCAGTACTTC. It is translated as CASSLSQAGYEQYF.

The chain uses TRBV13 and TRBJ1-6, with 7 bases identical to TRBD1. The V gene's germline CDR1 is PRHDT and CDR2 FYEKMQ (reference sequence). The length of the CDR3 is 17 residues. V shed 6 bases, J shed 0 bases, and the junction held 8 bases outside the gene matches. The CDR3 bases are TGTGCCAGCAGACCAACAGGGGACAGCTCCTATAATTCACCCCTCCACTTT. This sequence encodes CASRPTGDSSYNSPLHF.

A word on this clone: The same CDR3 is also encoded by other DNA sequences in this sample. CDR3 protein: CASSLRGINQPQHF. In DNA, the CDR3 is TGTGCCAGCAGCCTTAGGGGGATCAATCAGCCCCAGCATTTT. V gene TRBV27 combines with J gene TRBJ1-5, with D possibly TRBD1 on 6 matching bases. The V gene's germline CDR1 is MNHEY and CDR2 SMNVEV (reference sequence). This CDR3 region has 14 residues. V lost 6 bases to trimming and J lost 3 bases, with 12 bases between them.

The chain couples TRBV2 to TRBJ2-5, with D unclear. The CDR3 is 13 amino acids. Germline CDR1 reads SNHLY; CDR2 reads FYNNEI. Trimming stripped 7 bases from V and 5 bases from J, with 14 bases between. The CDR3 sequence is CASKPAAGETQYF. The CDR3 nucleotides read TGTGCCAGCAAACCTGCGGCTGGGGAGACCCAGTACTTC.

This chain uses TRBV7-8 with TRBJ2-3, with 13 nucleotides matching TRBD2. The V gene's germline CDR1 is SGHVS and CDR2 FQNEAQ. The V and J ends lost 1 base and 6 bases, in that order; junction bases with no gene match: 1. The CDR3 consists of 15 residues. CDR3 loop: CASSLGLAGGDTQYF. The CDR3 DNA reads TGTGCCAGCAGCTTAGGACTAGCGGGAGGTGATACGCAGTATTTT.

The chain carries TRBV18 and TRBJ2-7; D not certain. The germline V gene has CDR1 KGHSH and CDR2 LQKENI. The germline V and J ends were trimmed by 4 bases and 3 bases, with 19 bases remaining between them. CDR3 length equals 16 residues. This CDR3 is CASSHRLFLGLYEQYF. CDR3 in DNA: TGTGCCAGCTCACACCGGTTGTTCCTGGGTCTCTACGAGCAGTACTTC. The full variable domain, rest sourced from reference TRBV18 and TRBJ2-7, is NAGVMQNPRHLVRRRGQEARLRCSPMKGHSHVYWYRQLPEEGLKFMVYLQKENIIDESGMPKERFSAEFPKEGPSILRIQQVVRGDSAAYFCASSHRLFLGLYEQYFGPGTRLTVT.

The chain has TRBV19 and TRBJ1-1; 9 nucleotides agree with TRBD1. In germline, CDR1 is LNHDA, CDR2 SQIVND (reference sequence). The CDR3 runs to 14 residues. V lost 5 bases and J lost 3; bases outside the gene matches: 4. Written as DNA, the CDR3 is TGTGCCAGTAGTTCAACAGGGGGCGACACTGAAGCTTTCTTT. Its protein product is CASSSTGGDTEAFF.

The rearrangement links TRBV28 to TRBJ2-5; 10 positions match TRBD1. The trim removed 1 base at V and 1 base at J, leaving 6 bases unmatched. The CDR3 length is 17 residues. From germline, CDR1 is MDHEN and CDR2 SYDVKM. The CDR3 DNA follows: TGTGCCAGCAGTTTATTGGGGACAGGGGTTCTCCAAGAGACCCAGTACTTC. Encoded protein: CASSLLGTGVLQETQYF.

The chain joins TRBV9 to TRBJ2-1; 9 bases map to TRBD2. CDR1 SGDLS and CDR2 YYNGEE come from the germline V gene. With V trimmed by 6 bases and J by 8 bases, 24 bases remained unmatched. The CDR3 runs to 19 residues. The CDR3 loop is CASTIGFGTLAGPFDEQFF. CDR3 DNA sequence: TGTGCCAGCACCATAGGGTTCGGGACCCTAGCGGGGCCTTTTGATGAGCAGTTCTTC. Based on the CDR3 plus reference TRBV9 and TRBJ2-1, the full variable domain is DSGVTQTPKHLITATGQRVTLRCSPRSGDLSVYWYQQSLDQGLQFLIQYYNGEERAKGNILERFSAQQFPDLHSELNLSSLELGDSALYFCASTIGFGTLAGPFDEQFFGPGTRLTVL.

In nucleotides, the CDR3 is TGCAGCGGGCGTTTGAACACTGAAGCTTTCTTT. Protein sequence: CSGRLNTEAFF. The V gene is TRBV29-1, the J gene TRBJ1-1; D is ambiguous. The CDR3 contains 11 residues. Germline V gives CDR1 SQVTM, CDR2 ANQGSEA. V was trimmed by 7 bases and J by 0 bases, leaving 6 bases between them. Using reference TRBV29-1 and TRBJ1-1 for the parts outside the CDR3, the full variable domain is SAVISQKPSRDICQRGTSLTIQCQVDSQVTMMFWYRQQPGQSLTLIATANQGSEATYESGFVIDKFPISRPNLTFSTLTVSNMSPEDSSIYLCSGRLNTEAFFGQGTRLTVV.

The chain employs TRBV7-9 and TRBJ2-1; 9 bases agree with TRBD2. CDR1 and CDR2 (germline): SEHNR, FQNEAQ (reference sequence). CDR3 length equals 16 residues. Unmatched junction bases numbered 9, after V lost 5 bases and J lost 4 bases. CDR3 DNA: TGTGCCAGCAGCGGACCCGGGACTAGCAGATACAATGAGCAGTTCTTC. It codes for CASSGPGTSRYNEQFF.

The chain carries TRBV5-6 and TRBJ2-7; TRBD1 is a possible D gene (6 bases). Trimming removed 3 bases from V and 3 bases from J, with 10 bases in between. This CDR3 is 13 amino acids long. Germline CDR1 and CDR2: SGHDT and YYEEEE. The CDR3 sequence is CASSSQGSYEQYF. In DNA form, the CDR3 reads TGTGCCAGCAGCTCACAGGGTAGCTACGAGCAGTACTTC.